What follows are 12 T cell receptor beta chains derived from one specimen sequenced in a study of shared clonotypes between healthy human individuals. Sequencing was performed with immunoSEQ multiplex PCR; in TCRdb, only in-frame clones are kept and a portion is missing. The data contain 600,000 or so clones, nearly 98% of them singletons. Naive CD8 cells lacked CD45RO, underwent positive selection for CCR7 and left out terminally differentiated effector memory CD45RA+ cells. Material: naive CD8+ T cells sorted from blood. Source of these receptors: a man aged 30 to 39 in good health.

The gene calls are TRBV7-2 and TRBJ2-7; D might be TRBD2 (7 bases). Germline CDR1 and CDR2: SGHTA and FQGNSA. CDR3 length: 14 amino acids. V was cut by 2 bases and J by 2 bases, with 10 bases left in between. The chain's CDR3 is CASSLRGAPYEQYF. For the CDR3, the DNA is TGTGCCAGCAGCTTACGGGGGGCACCCTACGAGCAGTACTTC.

The rearrangement uses TRBV6-6 and TRBJ2-7, with D perhaps being TRBD1 or TRBD2 (5 bases each). V was shortened by 2 bases and J by 2 bases, with 13 bases between the two germline ends. Germline V lookup: CDR1 MNHNY, CDR2 SVGAGI (reference sequence). This CDR3 has 15 residues. CDR3 DNA: TGTGCCAGCAGTTACCTTCCGGGACCGCCCTACGAGCAGTACTTC. It specifies CASSYLPGPPYEQYF.

The chain combines TRBV27 with TRBJ2-3, with D perhaps matching TRBD1 (5 bases). V dropped 6 bases and J dropped 2 bases, with 24 bases sitting between them. Per the germline V gene, CDR1 is MNHEY and CDR2 is SMNVEV (reference sequence). This CDR3 comprises 18 residues. CDR3 nucleotides: TGTGCCAGCAGACCCTACCCCAGGGCGGAAGATAACACAGATACGCAGTATTTT. It is translated as CASRPYPRAEDNTDTQYF.

The chain carries TRBV5-5 and TRBJ2-3; D unresolved. Germline-derived CDR1 and CDR2 are SGHKS and YYEKEE (reference sequence). CDR3 length equals 17 residues. V was pared by 4 bases and J by 0 bases, with 18 bases between. This CDR3 is CASSRIFGGDSTDTQYF. The CDR3 nucleotides are TGTGCCAGCAGCCGCATCTTCGGTGGGGATAGCACAGATACGCAGTATTTT.

The rearrangement joins TRBV7-9 to TRBJ1-4; 7 bases match TRBD1. Germline CDR1 is SEHNR and CDR2 is FQNEAQ (reference sequence). V shed 3 bases, J shed 6 bases, and the junction held 4 bases outside the gene matches. This CDR3 has 14 residues. The CDR3 reads CASSLTGQYEKLFF. Written as DNA, the CDR3 is TGTGCCAGCAGCTTGACGGGACAGTATGAAAAACTGTTTTTT. Drawing the rest from reference TRBV7-9 and TRBJ1-4, the complete variable domain is DTGVSQNPRHKITKRGQNVTFRCDPISEHNRLYWYRQTLGQGPEFLTYFQNEAQLEKSRLLSDRFSAERPKGSFSTLEIQRTEQGDSAMYLCASSLTGQYEKLFFGSGTQLSVL.

The chain is built from TRBV7-9 and TRBJ2-6; 7 nucleotides line up with TRBD1. The CDR3 is 18 amino acids. Germline values: CDR1 SEHNR, CDR2 FQNEAQ (reference sequence). Trimming removed 4 bases from V and 0 bases from J; junction bases left unmatched: 9. CDR3 nucleotides: TGTGCCAGCAGCTCGTCACAGGGGACGCTCTCTGGGGCCAACGTCCTGACTTTC. It codes for CASSSSQGTLSGANVLTF.

The chain links TRBV10-2 to TRBJ2-3; possibly TRBD2 for D (6 bases). This CDR3 is 17 amino acids long. V was shortened by 9 bases and J by 2 bases, with 24 bases between the two germline ends. Germline V gene data show CDR1 as WSHSY and CDR2 as SAAADI. The CDR3 DNA reads TGCGCCAGTTCTACCCCGAGAGGCAGCGGGCACACAGATACGCAGTATTTT. Protein: CASSTPRGSGHTDTQYF.

The chain is built from TRBV13 and TRBJ2-3; 9 nucleotides align to TRBD2. CDR3 length: 16 amino acids. CDR1 and CDR2 from the germline V gene are PRHDT and FYEKMQ (reference sequence). V was pared by 8 bases and J by 5 bases, with 14 bases of the junction left unmatched. CDR3 in amino acids: CASGLRGGRAQDTQYF. In nucleotides, the CDR3 is TGTGCCAGCGGCCTCCGGGGCGGGAGGGCCCAAGATACGCAGTATTTT.

The chain has TRBV14 and TRBJ2-1; D is unresolved. This CDR3 has 16 residues. Germline V lookup: CDR1 SGHDN, CDR2 FVKESK. V was pared by 0 bases and J by 6 bases, with 15 bases between. The CDR3 spells CASSQDLVAPPNEQFF. The CDR3, as DNA: TGTGCCAGCAGCCAAGACTTGGTTGCCCCTCCCAATGAGCAGTTCTTC.

This chain joins TRBV11-2 and TRBJ2-5; D gene ambiguous. Germline CDR1 SGHAT, CDR2 FQNNGV. The CDR3 is 14 residues long. V lost 1 base, J lost 5 bases, and 11 bases lay in between. CDR3 region: CASSLGANGETQYF. CDR3 bases: TGTGCCAGCAGCTTAGGAGCCAACGGGGAGACCCAGTACTTC.

The gene calls are TRBV27 and TRBJ2-1; possible D gene TRBD1, 6 bases. V lost 3 bases, J lost 2 bases, and 11 bases lay in between. This CDR3 region has 15 residues. The germline CDR1 and CDR2 sequences are MNHEY and SMNVEV (reference sequence). CDR3 residues: CASSLGARPYNEQFF. The CDR3 DNA is TGTGCCAGCAGTTTGGGGGCTAGGCCCTACAATGAGCAGTTCTTC.

The chain joins TRBV28 to TRBJ2-1, with a possible D match to TRBD2 (5 bases). CDR3 length: 17 residues. Looked up from germline, CDR1 is MDHEN and CDR2 is SYDVKM. V shed 5 bases and J shed 2 bases, with 19 bases lying between them. The CDR3 region has the DNA TGTGCCAGCAGTCCAGATTCAAGCGGAGGAACCTACAATGAGCAGTTCTTC. It yields the protein CASSPDSSGGTYNEQFF.